These 14 T cell receptor beta chains came from one sample sequenced in a study of blood T cell repertoires in COVID-19. Sequenced by immunoSEQ multiplex PCR; TCRdb stores in-frame clones only, minus some. The sample holds some 150,000 clones, 70% to 85% seen once. The material sequenced was PBMCs or T cells enriched from blood (not recorded which). The receptor set was obtained from a middle-aged man who had recovered from COVID-19.

This chain joins TRBV19 and TRBJ2-3; 11 bases line up with TRBD2. CDR3 length equals 16 residues. Germline loops: CDR1 LNHDA, CDR2 SQIVND (reference sequence). V shed 5 bases and J 2 bases; nucleotides not matched to a gene: 6. This CDR3 reads CASSPLAGGVTDTQYF. Here the CDR3 DNA reads TGTGCCAGTAGTCCTTTAGCGGGGGGGGTCACAGATACGCAGTATTTT.

This sequence joins TRBV6-2 or TRBV6-3 and TRBJ1-5; 7 positions agree with TRBD1. Germline V CDR1 and CDR2: MNHEY, SVGEGT. With V trimmed by 5 bases and J by 4 bases, 5 bases remained unmatched. This CDR3 region has 14 residues. CDR3 amino acids: CASSTDRVNQPQHF. The CDR3 coding sequence is TGTGCCAGCAGTACCGACAGGGTAAATCAGCCCCAGCATTTT.

The rearrangement joins TRBV9 to TRBJ2-1; D uncertain. The CDR3 spans 12 residues. V lost 0 bases to trimming and J lost 10 bases, with 8 bases between them. Germline values: CDR1 SGDLS, CDR2 YYNGEE. The CDR3 protein is CASSVVNGEQFF. For the CDR3, the DNA is TGTGCCAGCAGCGTAGTAAACGGGGAGCAGTTCTTC. Complete variable domain (other parts from reference TRBV9 and TRBJ2-1): DSGVTQTPKHLITATGQRVTLRCSPRSGDLSVYWYQQSLDQGLQFLIQYYNGEERAKGNILERFSAQQFPDLHSELNLSSLELGDSALYFCASSVVNGEQFFGPGTRLTVL.

This sequence joins TRBV3-1 (or the pseudogene TRBV3-2) and TRBJ1-5, with a weak D call TRBD1 (6 bases). The germline CDR1 and CDR2 sequences are LGHDT and YNNKEL (reference sequence). V was shortened by 6 bases and J by 4 bases, with 13 bases between the two germline ends. The CDR3 runs to 14 residues. The CDR3 spells CASSPTGNNQPQHF. DNA of the CDR3: TGTGCCAGCAGTCCTACAGGGAATAATCAGCCCCAGCATTTT.

This rearrangement joins TRBV11-2 to TRBJ1-2; D call uncertain. The CDR3 totals 14 residues. Deletions cut 1 base from V and 4 bases from J, with 10 bases between. The germline CDR1 and CDR2 sequences are SGHAT and FQNNGV. As DNA, the CDR3 is TGTGCCAGCAGCTTAGTTGAGGGCTCCTATGGCTACACCTTC. Protein sequence: CASSLVEGSYGYTF.

This sequence joins TRBV9 and TRBJ2-1, with a possible D match to TRBD2 (7 bases). Trimming took off 3 bases at V and 10 bases at J, with 20 bases between the two ends. The V gene's germline CDR1 is SGDLS and CDR2 YYNGEE. The CDR3 loop spans 15 amino acids. DNA for the CDR3: TGTGCCAGCAGCGCCACCCGGACTAGGGGGAACGAGCAGTTCTTC. Protein product: CASSATRTRGNEQFF.

The rearrangement links TRBV18 to TRBJ1-2, with a tentative D call TRBD1 (6 bases). The germline V gene has CDR1 KGHSH and CDR2 LQKENI. V lost 5 bases and J lost 2, with 9 bases in between. The CDR3 runs to 13 residues. Here the CDR3 reads CASSSGQNYGYTF. CDR3 nucleotides: TGTGCCAGCTCATCCGGACAGAACTATGGCTACACCTTC.

The chain is built from TRBV18 and TRBJ1-3, with 10 nucleotides matching TRBD1. V trimming: 3 bases; J trimming: 2 bases; junction bases outside the gene matches: 4. The CDR3 extends over 16 amino acids. Germline loops: CDR1 KGHSH, CDR2 LQKENI. The CDR3 loop reads CASSPRQGATGNTIYF. CDR3 bases: TGTGCCAGCTCACCCAGACAGGGGGCGACTGGAAACACCATATATTTT.

V and J are TRBV5-1 and TRBJ2-7; 9 bases are shared with TRBD2. The J segment lost 1 base and the V segment lost 0 bases, leaving 11 bases of the junction unmatched. This CDR3 has 18 amino acids. Germline lookup yields CDR1 SGHRS and CDR2 YFSETQ. DNA for the CDR3: TGCGCCAGCAGCTTGGCAGGGGGAGCGGGGGGCCGGTCCTACGAGCAGTACTTC. Amino acid sequence: CASSLAGGAGGRSYEQYF.

The CDR3 sequence is CATSRDSARQPQHF. CDR3 nucleotides: TGTGCCACCAGCAGAGATAGTGCACGGCAGCCCCAGCATTTT. The chain has TRBV15 and TRBJ1-5; D uncertain. Germline V gene sequence: CDR1 LNHNV, CDR2 YYDKDF (reference sequence). Trimming cost V 0 bases and J 7 bases, with 10 bases left between them. This CDR3 region has 14 residues.

The chain joins TRBV11-2 to TRBJ2-7; no reliable D call. V gave up 2 bases and J gave up 4 bases, with 15 bases separating them. Germline V gene lookup returns CDR1 SGHAT and CDR2 FQNNGV. The CDR3 contains 15 residues. DNA for the CDR3: TGTGCCAGCAGCTTAACTACGGCCTATTCTTACGAGCAGTACTTC. This gives the protein CASSLTTAYSYEQYF.

V is TRBV5-1 and J is TRBJ2-7; TRBD1 is a possible D gene (6 bases). Germline V CDR1 and CDR2: SGHRS, YFSETQ. Deletions cut 3 bases from V and 3 bases from J, with 16 bases between. The CDR3 consists of 15 residues. The CDR3 nucleotides are TGCGCCAGCAGCTATACCGGGACAATCGGCTACGAGCAGTACTTC. It yields the protein CASSYTGTIGYEQYF.

This clone occurred once. This sequence joins TRBV6-2 or TRBV6-3 and TRBJ2-3; 9 nucleotides agree with TRBD2. Unmatched junction bases numbered 12, after V lost 5 bases and J lost 3 bases. The CDR3 spans 17 residues. Germline V gives CDR1 MNHEY, CDR2 SVGEGT. The CDR3 DNA follows: TGTGCCAGCAGTACAAAAATAGCGGGGGATGGAACAGATACGCAGTATTTT. Protein product: CASSTKIAGDGTDTQYF.

This rearrangement joins TRBV4-2 to TRBJ1-1; D remains unclear. Trimming shortened V by 0 bases and J by 6 bases, and 14 bases separated the two germline ends. The CDR3 sequence is 15 residues long. Germline V gene lookup returns CDR1 LGHNA and CDR2 YNFKEQ. CDR3 amino acids: CASSQDSSGIAEAFF. The CDR3 DNA sequence: TGTGCCAGCAGCCAAGATAGTTCGGGAATCGCTGAAGCTTTCTTT.